This T cell receptor (beta chain) was captured by sequencing in a study of T cells in Graves' hyperthyroidism and ophthalmopathy (dated by TCRdb to between 2018 and 2020). With respect to the entire study: A discovery cohort of roughly 96 patients, roughly 43 with Graves' ophthalmopathy and 57 with stable Graves' hyperthyroidism, was used to find distinguishing TCR V-J signatures. Prospective prediction of ophthalmopathy was tested in an independent validation cohort consisting of 18 to 20 hyperthyroidism patients and 17 patients who later progressed to ophthalmopathy. The 75 to 100 discovery patients were randomly split 7:3 into training and test sets. In addition, the study compared T-cell repertoires in thyroid tissue and in blood from five or six Graves' hyperthyroidism patients. After sampling, hyperthyroidism patients received methimazole starting at 30 mg daily, and ophthalmopathy patients received high-dose intravenous methylprednisolone. The paper describes TCR Vbeta CDR3 sequencing of 135 peripheral blood samples, made up of fewer than 50 ophthalmopathy patients, roughly 72 hyperthyroidism patients and 17 progressor patients. General conclusions and limits of the study: Ophthalmopathy was separated from stable hyperthyroidism by a 13 V-J signature model, with about 86% sensitivity and 81% to 82% specificity obtained in cross-validation and 80%/75% obtained in testing. During validation, the model predicted progression to ophthalmopathy a median of approximately 7 months ahead of onset, with almost 71% sensitivity and about 72% specificity. Blood samples also contained most of the expanded thyroid clonotypes (frequency above 0.001), which suggests that blood repertoires may reflect thyroid immune responses. Sample size was not statistically predetermined, and blinding of investigators to group allocation was not performed.

V loses 5 bases of germline sequence and J loses 3 bases, and the interval between the two ends is 17 bases. The cysteine opens and the phenylalanine closes a CDR3 of 14 amino acids. Here the CDR3 DNA is all that survives: 42 bases in frame from base 1. The germline V gene sets CDR1 to SQVTM and CDR2 to ANQGSEA. This clonotype showed up many times. No antigen is known for it. Nothing much larger sits one base from this clone, and base qualities are not available. Exclusion was applied to patients with uncontrolled infections, other autoimmune diseases, pregnancy or lactation. Diagnoses were based on clinical symptoms, serum thyroxine and TRAb, thyroid ultrasound and orbital computed tomography. Trizol reagent was used to extract total RNA, and RNA quality was then checked on an Agilent 2100 Bioanalyzer. The TCR beta CDR3 regions were amplified from RNA transcripts. For the first round of RT-PCR on the TCR CDR3, the HTBI primer set was used together with the Qiagen OneStep RT-PCR kit. Libraries were constructed in a second round of multiplex PCR, after which size selection and purification were carried out. Sequencing of the libraries was done on an Illumina HiSeq2000 using paired-end 100 bp reads. As for how the authors treated the data: SOAPnuke was used to process the raw data, removing reads that contained adapters or uncalled bases, had a mean Phred below 15, or lacked an exact match to the constant primer or identifier. High-quality paired reads were merged with COPE v1.2.5, and unique nucleotide sequences were defined as clonotypes. MiTCR v1.1 was used to align the clonotypes against IMGT TRBV, TRBD and TRBJ reference segments. The analysis was restricted to V-J combinations with a frequency above 0.0001, which together covered 99% to 99.2% of the repertoires. A TCS score was defined as the ratio between F50 (clonal expansion) and ExV (chaos), using BLOSUM62-based TCRdist between CDR3 peptides within each V-J. Welch's t-statistics and random forest reduced just over 500 V-J features to 10 to 15, which were used in a naive Bayes classifier (R e1071). The similarity between thyroid and blood repertoires was quantified using the Morisita-Horn index. The public sequencing data were trimmed at Q25 with fastp and processed into clonotypes with MiXCR by TCRdb, which kept only in-frame beta chains. All rows with the same CDR3 protein become a single entry with the most common DNA and genes. TCRdb, not the authors, supplied the V and J calls. This sample lists 550,000 to 600,000 distinct CDR3 sequences; 46% were detected once. The ten largest clones capture around 19% of the sample.

This TCR was sampled from an adult woman with Graves' disease, either hyperthyroidism or ophthalmopathy (not recorded which). Sequences were obtained from peripheral blood or thyroid tissue (not recorded which). The sequence links TRBV29-1 to TRBJ2-7; the D gene is perhaps TRBD2, on 5 matching bases. In nucleotides, the sequence is TGCAGCGTTATTAGCGCCGCTGGTCTCTACGAGCAGTACTTC. It encodes CSVISAAGLYEQYF.